This is a list of T cell receptor beta chains from one sample in a study of identical twins. MiXCR, run by TCRdb on the 5' RACE reads, gives a single entry per CDR3 protein. The table records hundreds of thousands of distinct CDR3 sequences, around 6% of them present only once. Material for sequencing was naive T cells sorted from blood. Receptor source: a young man in good health. CDR3s include the opening cysteine and the closing phenylalanine or tryptophan. A D gene is named only where the DNA matches it firmly. For some rows the clone size is stated as once, few or many, or as a class when expanded; others skip it.

cdr3_nt,cdr3_aa,v_call,d_call,j_call,clone_size
TGTGCCAGCAGTCCCCTTCGGGGAGGTGAGGCAGATACGCAGTATTTT,CASSPLRGGEADTQYF,TRBV12-3/TRBV12-4,-,TRBJ2-3,few
TGCAGCGCTGACAGGGGGCCCAACACTGAAGCTTTCTTT,CSADRGPNTEAFF,TRBV29-1,TRBD1,TRBJ1-1,many
TGCGCCAGCAGCTTGGCCGCGGGACAGGGAGTTTCGCTCGACACAGATACGCAGTATTTT,CASSLAAGQGVSLDTDTQYF,TRBV5-1,TRBD1,TRBJ2-3,many
TGCGCCAGCAGCCAAGAAGGGGGGCGGACACCCCTCCACTTT,CASSQEGGRTPLHF,TRBV4-1,-,TRBJ1-6,few
TGCAGTGCTAGCGAAAGGGGTTACGAGCAGTACTTC,CSASERGYEQYF,TRBV20-1,-,TRBJ2-7,many
TGCGCCAGCAGCTTGGGCCCAGCCGAGGAACTGTTTTTT,CASSLGPAEELFF,TRBV5-1,-,TRBJ1-4,-
TGTGCCATCAGTGAGTCTAAGCAGGGGGGATCCCAAGAGACCCAGTACTTC,CAISESKQGGSQETQYF,TRBV10-3,-,TRBJ2-5,many
TGCGCCAGCAGCCACGGACTAGCGGGAGTCTACAATGAGCAGTTCTTC,CASSHGLAGVYNEQFF,TRBV4-1,TRBD2,TRBJ2-1,many
TGTGCCAGCAGCTCCTATACGGTGGGGCAGTATTTT,CASSSYTVGQYF,TRBV7-2,-,TRBJ2-3,-
TGTGCCAGCAGTTTAGTAGGTGGACAGGGGTCGAAAGAGACCCAGTACTTC,CASSLVGGQGSKETQYF,TRBV28,TRBD1,TRBJ2-5,-
TGCAGCGAAGTAGCGGGAGGGTCTGATGAGCAGTTCTTC,CSEVAGGSDEQFF,TRBV29-1,TRBD2,TRBJ2-1,many
TGCGCCAGCAGCCAAGACGAGGCCCTGCCAGATACGCAGTATTTT,CASSQDEALPDTQYF,TRBV4-1,-,TRBJ2-3,many
TGCAGTGCTAGAGCATCCCCCGTTAATCAGCCCCAGCATTTT,CSARASPVNQPQHF,TRBV20-1,-,TRBJ1-5,many